Given below is one TCR beta chain in context. The antigen remains undetermined. Relative to the germline gene, one junction end is altered; a read error may explain this. These data belong to a study of neurological immune-mediated disorders. Study-wide results and limits: CDR3 amino acid sequences of expanded clones were not shared across subjects, a result suggesting private repertoires in all groups.

Unsorted libraries came from 2 million PBMCs stored at -80 °C. The germline V gene has CDR1 SGHVS and CDR2 FNYEAQ. This CDR3 is built from 15 residues. 5'RACE generated cDNA with 10-nucleotide random UMIs. MiXCR, applied by TCRdb to the 5' RACE reads, yields one record per CDR3 protein. Of around 130,000 distinct CDR3 sequences listed, roughly 3.2% are singletons. This TCR came from a woman in her 30s with multiple sclerosis. J is TRBJ2-3 and V is TRBV7-6, with D tentatively TRBD1 or TRBD2 (7 bases each). The sequencing input was PBMCs. In DNA form, the CDR3 reads TGTGCCAGCAGCGGGAGGGGACAGCCCACAGATAAGCAGTATTTT. This sequence encodes CASSGRGQPTDKQYF.